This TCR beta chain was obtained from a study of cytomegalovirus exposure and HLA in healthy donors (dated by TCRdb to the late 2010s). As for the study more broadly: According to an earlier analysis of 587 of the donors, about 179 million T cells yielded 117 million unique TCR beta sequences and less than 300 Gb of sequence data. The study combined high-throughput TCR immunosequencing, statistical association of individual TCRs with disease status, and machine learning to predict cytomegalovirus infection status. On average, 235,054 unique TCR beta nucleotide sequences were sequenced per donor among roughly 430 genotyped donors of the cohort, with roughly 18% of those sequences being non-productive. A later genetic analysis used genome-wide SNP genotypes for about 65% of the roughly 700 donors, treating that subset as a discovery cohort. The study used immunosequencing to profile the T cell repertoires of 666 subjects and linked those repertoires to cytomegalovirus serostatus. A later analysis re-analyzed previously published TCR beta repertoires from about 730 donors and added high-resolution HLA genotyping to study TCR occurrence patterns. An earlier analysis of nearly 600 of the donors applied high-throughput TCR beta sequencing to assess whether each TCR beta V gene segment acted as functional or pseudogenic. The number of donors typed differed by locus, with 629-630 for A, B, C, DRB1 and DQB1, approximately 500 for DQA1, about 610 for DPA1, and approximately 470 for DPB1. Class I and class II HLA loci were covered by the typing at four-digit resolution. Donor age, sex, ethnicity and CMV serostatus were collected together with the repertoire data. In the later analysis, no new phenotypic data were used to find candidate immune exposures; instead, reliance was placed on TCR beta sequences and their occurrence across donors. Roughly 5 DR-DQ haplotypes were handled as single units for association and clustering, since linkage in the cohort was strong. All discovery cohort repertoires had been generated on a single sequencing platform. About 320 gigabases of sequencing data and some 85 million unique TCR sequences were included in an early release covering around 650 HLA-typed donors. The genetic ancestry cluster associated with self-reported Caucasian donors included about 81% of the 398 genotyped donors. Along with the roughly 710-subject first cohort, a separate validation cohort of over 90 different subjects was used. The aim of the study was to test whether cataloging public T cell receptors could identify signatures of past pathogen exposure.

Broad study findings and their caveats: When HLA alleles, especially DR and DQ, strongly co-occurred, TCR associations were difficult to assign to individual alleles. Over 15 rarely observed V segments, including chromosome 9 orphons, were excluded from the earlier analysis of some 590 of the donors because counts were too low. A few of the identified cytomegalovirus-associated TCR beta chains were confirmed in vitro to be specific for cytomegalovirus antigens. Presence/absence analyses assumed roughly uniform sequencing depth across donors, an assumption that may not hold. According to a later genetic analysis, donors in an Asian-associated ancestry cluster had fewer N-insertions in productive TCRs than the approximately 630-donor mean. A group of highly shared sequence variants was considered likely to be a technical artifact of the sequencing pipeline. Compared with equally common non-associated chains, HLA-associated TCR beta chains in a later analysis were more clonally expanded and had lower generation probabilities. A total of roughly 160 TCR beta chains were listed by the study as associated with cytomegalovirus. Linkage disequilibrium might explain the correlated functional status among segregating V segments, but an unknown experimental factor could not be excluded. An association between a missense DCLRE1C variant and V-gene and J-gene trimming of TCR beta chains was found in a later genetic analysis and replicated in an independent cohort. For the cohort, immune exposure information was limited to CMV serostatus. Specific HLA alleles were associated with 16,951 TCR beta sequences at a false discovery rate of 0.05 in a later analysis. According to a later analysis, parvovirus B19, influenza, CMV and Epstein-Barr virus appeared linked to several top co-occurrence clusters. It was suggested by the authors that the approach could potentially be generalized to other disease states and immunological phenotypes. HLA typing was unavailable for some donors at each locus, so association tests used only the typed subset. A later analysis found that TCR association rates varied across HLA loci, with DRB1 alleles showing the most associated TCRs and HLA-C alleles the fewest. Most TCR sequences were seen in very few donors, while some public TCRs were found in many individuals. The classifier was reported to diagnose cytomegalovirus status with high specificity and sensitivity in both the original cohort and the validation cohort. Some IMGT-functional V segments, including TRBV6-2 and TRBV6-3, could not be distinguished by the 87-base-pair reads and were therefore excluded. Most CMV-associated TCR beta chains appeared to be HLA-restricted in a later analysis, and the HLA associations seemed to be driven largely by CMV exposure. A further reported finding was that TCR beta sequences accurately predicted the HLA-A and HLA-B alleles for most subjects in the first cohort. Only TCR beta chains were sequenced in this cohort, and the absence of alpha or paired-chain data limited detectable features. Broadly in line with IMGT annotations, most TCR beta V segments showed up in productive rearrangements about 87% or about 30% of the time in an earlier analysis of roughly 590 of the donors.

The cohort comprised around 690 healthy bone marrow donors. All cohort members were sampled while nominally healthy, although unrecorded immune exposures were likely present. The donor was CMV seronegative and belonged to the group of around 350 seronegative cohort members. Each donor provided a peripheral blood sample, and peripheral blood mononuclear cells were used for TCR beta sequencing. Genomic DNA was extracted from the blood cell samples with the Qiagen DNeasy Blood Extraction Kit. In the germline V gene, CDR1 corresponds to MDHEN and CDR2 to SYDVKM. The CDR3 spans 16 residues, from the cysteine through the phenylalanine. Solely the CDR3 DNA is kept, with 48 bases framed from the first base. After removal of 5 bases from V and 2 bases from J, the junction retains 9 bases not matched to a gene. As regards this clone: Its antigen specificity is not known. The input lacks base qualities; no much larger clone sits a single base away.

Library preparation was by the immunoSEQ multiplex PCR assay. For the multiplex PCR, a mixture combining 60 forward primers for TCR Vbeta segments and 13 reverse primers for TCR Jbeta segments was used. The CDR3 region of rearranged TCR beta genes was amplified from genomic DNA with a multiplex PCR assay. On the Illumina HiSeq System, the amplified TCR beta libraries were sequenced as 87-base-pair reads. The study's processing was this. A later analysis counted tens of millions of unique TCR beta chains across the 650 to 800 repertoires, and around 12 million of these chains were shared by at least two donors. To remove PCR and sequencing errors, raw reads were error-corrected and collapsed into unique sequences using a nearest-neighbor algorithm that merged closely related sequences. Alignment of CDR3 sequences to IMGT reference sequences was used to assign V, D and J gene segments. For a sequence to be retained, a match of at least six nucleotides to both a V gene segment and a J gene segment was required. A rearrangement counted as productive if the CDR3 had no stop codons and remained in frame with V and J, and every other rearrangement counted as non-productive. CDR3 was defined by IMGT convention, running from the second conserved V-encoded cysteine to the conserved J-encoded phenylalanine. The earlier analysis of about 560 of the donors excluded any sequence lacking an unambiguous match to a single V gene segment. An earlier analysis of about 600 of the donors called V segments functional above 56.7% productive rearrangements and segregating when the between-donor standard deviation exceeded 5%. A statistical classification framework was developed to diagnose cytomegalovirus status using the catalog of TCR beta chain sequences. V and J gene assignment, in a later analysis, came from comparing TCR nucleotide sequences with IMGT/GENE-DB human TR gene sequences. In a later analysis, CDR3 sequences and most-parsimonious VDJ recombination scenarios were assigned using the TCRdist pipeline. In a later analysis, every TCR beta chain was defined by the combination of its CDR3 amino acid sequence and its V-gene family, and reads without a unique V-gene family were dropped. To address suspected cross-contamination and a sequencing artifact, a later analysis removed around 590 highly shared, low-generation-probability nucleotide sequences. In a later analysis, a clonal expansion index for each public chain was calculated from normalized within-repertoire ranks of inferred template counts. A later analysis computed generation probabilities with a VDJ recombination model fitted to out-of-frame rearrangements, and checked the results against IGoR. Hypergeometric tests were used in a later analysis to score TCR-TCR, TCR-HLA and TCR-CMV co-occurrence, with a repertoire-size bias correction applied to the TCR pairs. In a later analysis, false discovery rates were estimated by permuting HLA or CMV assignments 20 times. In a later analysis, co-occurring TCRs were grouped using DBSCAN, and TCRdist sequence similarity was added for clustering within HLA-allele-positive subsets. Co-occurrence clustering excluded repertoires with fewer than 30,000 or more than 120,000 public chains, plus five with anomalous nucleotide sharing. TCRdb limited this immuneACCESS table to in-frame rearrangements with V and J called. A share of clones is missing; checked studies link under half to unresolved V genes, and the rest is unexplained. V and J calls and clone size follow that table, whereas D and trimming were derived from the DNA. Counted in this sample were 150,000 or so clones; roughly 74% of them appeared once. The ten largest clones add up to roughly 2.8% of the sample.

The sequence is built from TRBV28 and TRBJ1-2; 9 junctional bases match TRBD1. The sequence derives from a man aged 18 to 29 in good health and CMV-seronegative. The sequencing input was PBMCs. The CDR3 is CASSQPGQGVNYGYTF. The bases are TGTGCCAGCAGTCAACCGGGACAGGGCGTAAACTATGGCTACACCTTC.